In this sample, the clone carrying this T cell receptor beta chain turned up many times. These data come from a study of early T cells in non-severe SARS-CoV-2 infection. At the level of the study: Unpaired chains resulted from sequencing bulk RNA of unsorted whole blood.

This CDR3 is built from 12 residues. CDR1 is WSHSY and CDR2 is SAAADI in the germline V gene. Trimming took 7 bases from V and 5 from J; bases not matched to a gene: 4. In TCRdb, the 5' RACE reads were re-called with MiXCR into one record per CDR3 protein. The sample has about 77,000 distinct CDR3 sequences, 5% seen once. This specimen was whole blood, taken at baseline. This clonotype was obtained from an adult who was a healthcare worker with PCR-confirmed SARS-CoV-2 infection or an uninfected control (not recorded which). The chain recombines TRBV10-2 with TRBJ2-7; 8 nucleotides agree with TRBD2. The CDR3 DNA reads TGCGCCAGCATAGCGGGACCCCACGAGCAGTACTTC. Translated, it gives CASIAGPHEQYF.